This entry concerns a single T cell receptor beta chain. The record originates from a study of blood T cell repertoires in COVID-19. About the research overall: Specimens from acute and convalescent COVID-19 originated in the United States, Italy and Spain. In each case, the material was cDNA or gDNA derived from T cells, B-cell-depleted T cells, or PBMCs.

Trimming at V came to 0 bases and at J to 6 bases, leaving 9 bases not matched to a gene. The CDR3 consists of 17 residues. CDR1 and CDR2 from the germline V gene are MGHRA and YSYEKL. Authors' methods: Estimated nucleated cell counts came from reference gene primer amplification. Clones were read by immunoSEQ multiplex PCR, and TCRdb kept only the in-frame ones, dropping some. V and J calls and clone size are copied from that table; D and trimming were computed from the DNA. The data show roughly 250,000 clones, approximately 80% seen once. This chain joins TRBV4-1 and TRBJ1-5, with 9 bases that match TRBD1. The material sequenced was peripheral blood. The origin of this receptor is a woman aged 80 or over with active or convalescent COVID-19. CDR3 nucleotide sequence: TGCGCCAGCAGCCAAGATTTTTCGGGACAGGGTTTTCAGCCCCAGCATTTT. Translating gives CASSQDFSGQGFQPQHF.